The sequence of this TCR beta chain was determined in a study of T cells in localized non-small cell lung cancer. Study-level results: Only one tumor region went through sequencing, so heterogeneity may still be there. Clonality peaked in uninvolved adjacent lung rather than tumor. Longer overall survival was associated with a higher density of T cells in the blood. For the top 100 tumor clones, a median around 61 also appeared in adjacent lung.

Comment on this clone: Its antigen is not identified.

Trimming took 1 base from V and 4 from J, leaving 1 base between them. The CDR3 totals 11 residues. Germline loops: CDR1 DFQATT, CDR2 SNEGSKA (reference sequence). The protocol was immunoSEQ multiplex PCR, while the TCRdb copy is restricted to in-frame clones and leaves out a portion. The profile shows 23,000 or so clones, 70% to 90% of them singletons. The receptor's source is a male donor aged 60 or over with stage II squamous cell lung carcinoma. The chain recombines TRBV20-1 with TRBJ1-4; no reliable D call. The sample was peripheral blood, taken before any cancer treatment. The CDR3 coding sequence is TGCAGTGCTAGAGTTAATGAAAAACTGTTTTTT. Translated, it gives CSARVNEKLFF.